These 14 T cell receptor beta chains were all obtained from the same sample, sequenced in a study of blood T cell repertoires in COVID-19. Profiling relied on immunoSEQ multiplex PCR, and the TCRdb table lists in-frame clones only, not all of them. The sample lists some 95,000 clones, 85% to 95% seen once, with 2.3% in the top ten. The material sequenced was peripheral blood. Receptors originate from a human donor with active COVID-19. The donor label of this sample is uncertain.

V gene TRBV6-4 combines with J gene TRBJ1-1, with D perhaps matching TRBD1 (5 bases). The CDR3 covers 16 residues. The V and J ends lost 6 bases and 1 base respectively, with 18 bases between them. Germline V CDR1 and CDR2: MRHNA, SNTAGT. The CDR3 here is CASRRGGAEGNTEAFF. CDR3 bases: TGTGCCAGCAGAAGAGGAGGGGCTGAAGGGAACACTGAAGCTTTCTTT.

V usage is TRBV6-2 or TRBV6-3 and J usage is TRBJ1-5; 8 nucleotides agree with TRBD1. This CDR3 spans 16 amino acids. Germline CDR1 MNHEY, CDR2 SVGEGT. The J segment lost 5 bases and the V segment lost 4 bases, leaving 10 bases of the junction unmatched. The CDR3: CASSFLSDRAHQPQHF. The CDR3, as DNA: TGTGCCAGCAGTTTCCTGTCGGACAGGGCCCATCAGCCCCAGCATTTT.

The J gene is TRBJ1-5, the V gene TRBV7-8, with a weak D call TRBD1 (6 bases). The germline V gene encodes CDR1 SGHVS and CDR2 FQNEAQ. The CDR3 consists of 12 residues. The germline V and J ends were trimmed by 5 bases and 10 bases, with 12 bases remaining between them. CDR3 coding DNA: TGTGCCAGCAGCCATCAAGGGGGACCCCAGCATTTT. Amino acid sequence: CASSHQGGPQHF.

This chain links TRBV6-5 with TRBJ1-1; 7 bases map to TRBD1. The CDR3 runs 15 residues. V trimming: 7 bases; J trimming: 5 bases; junction bases outside the gene matches: 13. Germline-derived CDR1 and CDR2 are MNHEY and SVGAGI. CDR3 in amino acids: CASTPTGIEGTEAFF. CDR3 nucleotide sequence: TGTGCCAGCACCCCGACAGGGATCGAGGGAACTGAAGCTTTCTTT.

J is TRBJ1-4 and V is TRBV6-6; maybe TRBD1 (5 bases). Germline-derived CDR1 and CDR2 are MNHNY and SVGAGI (reference sequence). The germline V and J ends were trimmed by 4 bases and 6 bases, with 9 bases remaining between them. CDR3 length: 13 amino acids. The CDR3 loop reads CASSSDTYEKLFF. Here the CDR3 DNA reads TGTGCCAGCAGTTCGGACACTTATGAAAAACTGTTTTTT.

This clone was observed a handful of times. V gene TRBV19 combines with J gene TRBJ1-6; 8 bases align to TRBD1. The CDR3 sequence is 14 residues long. CDR1 is LNHDA, CDR2 SQIVND, per germline (reference sequence). V was clipped by 10 bases and J by 9 bases; unmatched bases: 11. CDR3 nucleotides: TGTGCCACCGCCCCCAACAGGGGGGGTTCACCCCTCCACTTT. It codes for CATAPNRGGSPLHF.

CDR3 coding DNA: TGCAGCGTTGGAGGGGGGACTACTTCAGGGAATGAGCAGTTCTTC. It specifies CSVGGGTTSGNEQFF. The chain recombines TRBV29-1 with TRBJ2-1, with a tentative D call TRBD2 (7 bases). The length of the CDR3 is 15 residues. Germline V gives CDR1 SQVTM, CDR2 ANQGSEA. The V end was cut by 4 bases, the J end by 7 bases, with 20 bases between.

The V and J genes are TRBV6-1 and TRBJ1-1; 10 bases line up with TRBD1. Germline V lookup: CDR1 MNHNS, CDR2 SASEGT. The J segment lost 5 bases and the V segment lost 1 base, leaving 7 bases of the junction unmatched. CDR3 length equals 16 residues. In DNA, the CDR3 is TGTGCCAGCAGTGAAGAGGGGGGACAGGGGTGGACTGAAGCTTTCTTT. Protein product: CASSEEGGQGWTEAFF.

This chain joins TRBV4-2 and TRBJ2-2, with 10 bases fitting TRBD2. The V segment lost 3 bases and the J segment 7 bases; nucleotides outside the gene matches: 8. The CDR3 runs 16 residues. From germline, CDR1 is LGHNA and CDR2 YNFKEQ. The CDR3 region is CASSQETSGAFGELFF. CDR3 DNA: TGTGCCAGCAGCCAGGAAACTAGCGGGGCCTTCGGGGAGCTGTTTTTT.

J is TRBJ1-1 and V is TRBV9; D unclear. Trimming removed 4 bases from V and 6 bases from J, with 16 bases in between. Germline loops: CDR1 SGDLS, CDR2 YYNGEE. The CDR3 length is 14 residues. This CDR3 reads CASSPTTPSAEAFF. DNA for the CDR3: TGTGCCAGCAGCCCTACCACCCCGTCGGCTGAAGCTTTCTTT.

This clone was observed a handful of times. The chain has TRBV12-3 or TRBV12-4 and TRBJ2-7, with 8 bases fitting TRBD1. This CDR3 comprises 12 residues. Unmatched junction bases numbered 6, after V lost 6 bases and J lost 8 bases. The CDR3 DNA reads TGTGCCAGCAGCCGGACAGGGTCGCAGCAGTACTTC. Its protein product is CASSRTGSQQYF.

The V gene is TRBV19, the J gene TRBJ1-5, with TRBD1 identical over 7 bases. CDR3 size: 15 residues. Trimming cost V 1 base and J 3 bases; bases outside gene matches: 3. Germline V gene data show CDR1 as LNHDA and CDR2 as SQIVND (reference sequence). The CDR3 spells CASSIGTGVNQPQHF. The CDR3 DNA reads as TGTGCCAGTAGTATAGGGACAGGTGTCAATCAGCCCCAGCATTTT. The full variable domain, rest sourced from reference TRBV19 and TRBJ1-5, is DGGITQSPKYLFRKEGQNVTLSCEQNLNHDAMYWYRQDPGQGLRLIYYSQIVNDFQKGDIAEGYSVSREKKESFPLTVTSAQKNPTAFYLCASSIGTGVNQPQHFGDGTRLSIL.

This chain connects TRBV18 to TRBJ2-1; 8 bases match TRBD2. This CDR3 comprises 18 residues. Germline V gene sequence: CDR1 KGHSH, CDR2 LQKENI. Germline trimming cut 0 bases from V and 1 base from J; bases unmatched to any gene: 8. In DNA, the CDR3 is TGTGCCAGCTCACCACCGAAGTCCGGGGGGGAATCCTACAATGAGCAGTTCTTC. Translation gives CASSPPKSGGESYNEQFF.

The gene calls are TRBV5-1 and TRBJ2-5, with D possibly matching TRBD2 (5 bases). Deletions cut 4 bases from V and 1 base from J, with 11 bases between. The CDR3 extends over 14 amino acids. Per the germline V gene, CDR1 is SGHRS and CDR2 is YFSETQ. CDR3 sequence (DNA): TGCGCCAGCAGCCAAGGACTGCGCCAAGAGACCCAGTACTTC. Protein product: CASSQGLRQETQYF. The whole variable domain, remainder taken from reference TRBV5-1 and TRBJ2-5, is KAGVTQTPRYLIKTRGQQVTLSCSPISGHRSVSWYQQTPGQGLQFLFEYFSETQRNKGNFPGRFSGRQFSNSRSEMNVSTLELGDSALYLCASSQGLRQETQYFGPGTRLLVL.